These 14 T cell receptor beta chains came from one sample sequenced in a study of a mutant IDH1 vaccine in newly diagnosed glioma. The time point denotes: week 35, safety follow-up. Topical imiquimod was applied with each vaccine dose, which held 300 ug of mutant IDH1 20-mer peptide. These receptors lack a known antigen. Repertoires were generated with immunoSEQ multiplex PCR, while TCRdb's copy carries only in-frame clones and drops some. The sample has 45,000 to 55,000 clones, roughly four fifths seen once. The source material was PBMCs, sampled from a glioma patient whose treatment included an IDH1 peptide vaccine. These receptors came from a middle-aged man with glioma.

The chain carries TRBV4-2 and TRBJ2-3; weak D call: TRBD1 (5 bases). Trimming shortened V by 2 bases and J by 2 bases, and 8 bases separated the two germline ends. Germline assignment: CDR1 LGHNA and CDR2 YNFKEQ. The CDR3 is 14 amino acids. For the CDR3, the DNA is TGTGCCAGCAGCCAAATAGGGGACACAGATACGCAGTATTTT. This encodes CASSQIGDTDTQYF.

The J gene is TRBJ1-5, the V gene TRBV4-2; D call uncertain. The germline V and J ends were trimmed by 0 bases and 4 bases, with 10 bases remaining between them. The germline gives CDR1 LGHNA, CDR2 YNFKEQ. The CDR3 extends over 15 amino acids. The CDR3 reads CASSQDNGLNQPQHF. The CDR3 coding sequence is TGTGCCAGCAGCCAAGATAACGGGCTTAATCAGCCCCAGCATTTT.

This clone is medium-sized (0.01 to 0.1%) within its sample. This CDR3 is CASTFGRVQPQHF. The CDR3 DNA reads TGTGCCAGTACCTTCGGCAGGGTCCAGCCCCAGCATTTT. This chain uses TRBV19 with TRBJ1-5; D is perhaps TRBD1 (5 bases). Germline CDR1 and CDR2: LNHDA and SQIVND (reference sequence). V was trimmed by 7 bases and J by 7 bases, leaving 14 bases between them. The CDR3 totals 13 residues. The full variable domain, with the rest looked up from reference TRBV19 and TRBJ1-5, is DGGITQSPKYLFRKEGQNVTLSCEQNLNHDAMYWYRQDPGQGLRLIYYSQIVNDFQKGDIAEGYSVSREKKESFPLTVTSAQKNPTAFYLCASTFGRVQPQHFGDGTRLSIL.

This clone was detected ten times or more. This chain uses TRBV18 with TRBJ1-5, with a weak D call TRBD1 (5 bases). The germline V gene has CDR1 KGHSH and CDR2 LQKENI. The V gene lost 6 bases and the J gene lost 5 bases, with 11 bases spanning the gap. The CDR3 covers 13 residues. The CDR3 reads CASSADRDQPQHF. The CDR3 nucleotides read TGTGCCAGCTCGGCTGACAGAGATCAGCCCCAGCATTTT.

This chain links TRBV27 with TRBJ1-1, with unresolved D. The CDR3 extends over 14 amino acids. V shed 1 base and J shed 1 base, with 7 bases lying between them. Germline V gives CDR1 MNHEY, CDR2 SMNVEV (reference sequence). The CDR3 here is CASSLLRGNTEAFF. As DNA, the CDR3 is TGTGCCAGCAGTTTATTGCGGGGGAACACTGAAGCTTTCTTT.

The rearrangement links TRBV7-2 to TRBJ2-2, with unresolved D. The V and J ends lost 5 bases and 4 bases respectively, with 8 bases between them. Looked up from germline, CDR1 is SGHTA and CDR2 is FQGNSA. This CDR3 comprises 13 residues. This CDR3 reads CASSLRATGELFF. CDR3 coding DNA: TGTGCCAGCAGCCTTCGGGCCACCGGGGAGCTGTTTTTT. Drawing the rest from reference TRBV7-2 and TRBJ2-2, the complete variable domain is GAGVSQSPSNKVTEKGKDVELRCDPISGHTALYWYRQSLGQGLEFLIYFQGNSAPDKSGLPSDRFSAERTGGSVSTLTIQRTQQEDSAVYLCASSLRATGELFFGEGSRLTVL.

This clone was found once. V and J are TRBV2 and TRBJ2-1; D is perhaps TRBD1 or TRBD2 (5 bases each). Trimming took 11 bases from V and 0 from J, leaving 17 bases between them. Germline lookup yields CDR1 SNHLY and CDR2 FYNNEI. The CDR3 covers 15 residues. The CDR3 sequence is CAGGYGGSSYNEQFF. The CDR3 DNA reads TGTGCCGGGGGATACGGCGGTAGCTCCTACAATGAGCAGTTCTTC.

The V gene is TRBV18, the J gene TRBJ2-7; no firm D call. The germline V and J ends were trimmed by 5 bases and 0 bases, with 5 bases remaining between them. This CDR3 has 12 residues. CDR1 KGHSH and CDR2 LQKENI come from the germline V gene. The CDR3 bases are TGTGCCAGCTCAGAGAGCTCCTACGAGCAGTACGTC. The encoded protein is CASSESSYEQYV.

This rearrangement joins TRBV6-6 to TRBJ2-5; 8 bases align to TRBD1. V was clipped by 0 bases and J by 7 bases; unmatched bases: 10. Germline V CDR1 and CDR2: MNHNY, SVGAGI (reference sequence). The CDR3 length is 16 residues. The CDR3 protein is CASSYSPGGPRGTQYF. In DNA form, the CDR3 reads TGTGCCAGCAGTTACTCCCCAGGGGGCCCGCGTGGGACCCAGTACTTC.

The V gene is TRBV4-1, the J gene TRBJ2-7; the match to TRBD2 covers 10 bases. The CDR3 is 15 amino acids. The ends lost 4 bases at V and 5 bases at J; junction bases unmatched: 8. Looked up from germline, CDR1 is MGHRA and CDR2 is YSYEKL. CDR3 nucleotide sequence: TGCGCCAGCAGCCTCCCGAGCGGGAGGGCCCACGAGCAGTACTTC. It translates to CASSLPSGRAHEQYF.

The V and J genes are TRBV19 and TRBJ2-1; TRBD2 matches at 12 bases. This CDR3 has 15 amino acids. V lost 4 bases and J lost 7; bases outside the gene matches: 5. Germline-derived CDR1 and CDR2 are LNHDA and SQIVND (reference sequence). In DNA form, the CDR3 reads TGTGCCAGTAGTAATCTAGCGGGAGGGAGAAATGAGCAGTTCTTC. This sequence encodes CASSNLAGGRNEQFF.

The chain combines TRBV5-4 with TRBJ2-7, with D tentatively TRBD1 (5 bases). Germline V CDR1 and CDR2: SGHNT, YYREEE (reference sequence). V lost 4 bases and J lost 4, with 18 bases in between. The CDR3 consists of 15 residues. CDR3 region: CASSAWKDIRYEQYF. CDR3 coding DNA: TGTGCCAGCAGCGCCTGGAAGGACATTCGATACGAGCAGTACTTC.

V and J are TRBV6-5 and TRBJ1-1; D is ambiguous. V was cut by 0 bases and J by 2 bases, with 7 bases left in between. The length of the CDR3 is 14 residues. Germline V lookup: CDR1 MNHEY, CDR2 SVGAGI. Here the CDR3 reads CASSYSGTNTEAFF. CDR3 nucleotides: TGTGCCAGCAGTTACTCAGGCACTAACACTGAAGCTTTCTTT.

This clone occurred a few times. The chain has TRBV5-1 and TRBJ1-2, with a possible D match to TRBD1 (6 bases). CDR1 is SGHRS and CDR2 is YFSETQ in the germline V gene. The V end lost 4 bases, the J end lost 6 bases, and 16 bases lay between the germline ends. The CDR3 length is 14 residues. CDR3 sequence: CASSREQGEDGYTF. The CDR3 nucleotides are TGCGCCAGCAGCCGCGAACAGGGTGAGGATGGCTACACCTTC.